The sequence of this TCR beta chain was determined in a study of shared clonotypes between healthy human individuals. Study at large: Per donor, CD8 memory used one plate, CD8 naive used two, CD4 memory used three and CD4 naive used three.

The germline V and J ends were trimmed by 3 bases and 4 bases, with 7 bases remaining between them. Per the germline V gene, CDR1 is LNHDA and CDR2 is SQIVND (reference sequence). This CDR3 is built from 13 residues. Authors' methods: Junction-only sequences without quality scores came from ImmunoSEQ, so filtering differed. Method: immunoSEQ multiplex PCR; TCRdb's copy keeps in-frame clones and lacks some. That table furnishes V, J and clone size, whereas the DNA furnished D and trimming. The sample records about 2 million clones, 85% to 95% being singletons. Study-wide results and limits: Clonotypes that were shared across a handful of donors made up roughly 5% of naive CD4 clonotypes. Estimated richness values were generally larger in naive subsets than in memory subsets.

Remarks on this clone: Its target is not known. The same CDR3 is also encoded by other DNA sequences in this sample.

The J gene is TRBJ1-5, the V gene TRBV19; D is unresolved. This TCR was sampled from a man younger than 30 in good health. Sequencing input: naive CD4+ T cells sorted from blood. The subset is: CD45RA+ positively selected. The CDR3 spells CASSIGGNQPQHF. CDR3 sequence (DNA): TGTGCCAGTAGTATCGGAGGGAATCAGCCCCAGCATTTT.